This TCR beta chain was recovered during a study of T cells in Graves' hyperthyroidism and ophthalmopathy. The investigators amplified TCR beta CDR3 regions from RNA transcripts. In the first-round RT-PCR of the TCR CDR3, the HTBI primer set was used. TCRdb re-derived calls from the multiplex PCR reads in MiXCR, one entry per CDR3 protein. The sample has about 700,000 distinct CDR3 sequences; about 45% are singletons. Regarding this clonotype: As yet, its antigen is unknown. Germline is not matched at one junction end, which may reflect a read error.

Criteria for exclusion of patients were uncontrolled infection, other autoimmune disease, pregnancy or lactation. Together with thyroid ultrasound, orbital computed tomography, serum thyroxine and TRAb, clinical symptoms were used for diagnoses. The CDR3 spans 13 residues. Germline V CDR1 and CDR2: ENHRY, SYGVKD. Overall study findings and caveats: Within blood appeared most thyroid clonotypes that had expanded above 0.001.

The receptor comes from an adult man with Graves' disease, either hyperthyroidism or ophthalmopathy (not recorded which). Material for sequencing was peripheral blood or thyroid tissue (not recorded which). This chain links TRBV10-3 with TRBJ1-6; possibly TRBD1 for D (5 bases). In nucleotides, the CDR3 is TGTGCCAGCATTCTTATTCAGGGCTCACCCCTCTACTTT. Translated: CASILIQGSPLYF.